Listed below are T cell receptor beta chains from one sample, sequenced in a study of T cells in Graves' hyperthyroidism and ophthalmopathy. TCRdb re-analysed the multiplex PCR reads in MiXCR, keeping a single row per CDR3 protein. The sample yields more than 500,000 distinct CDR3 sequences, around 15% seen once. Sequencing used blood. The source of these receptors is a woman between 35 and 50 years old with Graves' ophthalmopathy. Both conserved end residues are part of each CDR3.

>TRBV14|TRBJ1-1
CASSHTQGANSTEAFF
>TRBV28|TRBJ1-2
CASSGGSERKGYTF
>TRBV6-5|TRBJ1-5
CASSYPEGAQRF
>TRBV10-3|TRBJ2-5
CATRGGDETQYF
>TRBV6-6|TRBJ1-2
CASRARPQGGYTF
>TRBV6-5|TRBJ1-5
CASSYTGGTQPQHF
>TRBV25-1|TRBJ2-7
CASTPTSSYEQYF
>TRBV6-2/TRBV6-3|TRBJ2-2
CASTKAGSPGELFF
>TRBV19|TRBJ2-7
CASSIPGPTYEQYF
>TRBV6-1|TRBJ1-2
CASSAWTDGYTF
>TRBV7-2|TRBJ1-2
CASSYSEGTDGYTF
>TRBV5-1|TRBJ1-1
CASRPPGQGNTEAFF
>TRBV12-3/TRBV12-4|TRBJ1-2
CASSPKGQEGIYGYTF
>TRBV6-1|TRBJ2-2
CASSEGAGGDTGELFF
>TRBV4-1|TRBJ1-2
CASSRQVGPNYGYTF
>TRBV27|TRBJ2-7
CASSLSSQGSYEQYF
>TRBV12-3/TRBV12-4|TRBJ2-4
CASSPRGHKNIQYF
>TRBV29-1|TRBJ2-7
CSVRGVVSSYEQYF
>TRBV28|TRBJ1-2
CASSLPRDEIWHGYTF
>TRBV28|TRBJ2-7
CASSKEAAVYEQYF
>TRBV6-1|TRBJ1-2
CASSEEGSYGYTF
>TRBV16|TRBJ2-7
CASSQPDRFYEQYF
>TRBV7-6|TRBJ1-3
CASSLVVGGGTGNTIYF
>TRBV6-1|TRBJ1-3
CASGEDYSGNTIYF
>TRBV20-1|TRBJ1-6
CSARPDRGRESPLHF
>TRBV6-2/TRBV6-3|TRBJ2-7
CASSPGISSYEQYF
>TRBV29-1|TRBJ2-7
CSAGGQGPYEQYF
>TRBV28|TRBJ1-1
CASSFWVTNTEAFF
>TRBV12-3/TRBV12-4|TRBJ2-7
CASSPLYGGSPGEQYF